This T cell receptor (beta chain) was captured in a study of CD8+ T cells in alopecia areata. At the level of the study: Tofacitinib therapy took 6 to 18 months; 6 months off drug came after.

This clone has only a few counts. Its specificity is unknown. The authors extracted RNA and reverse transcribed it into cDNA as the sequencing template. Method: immunoSEQ multiplex PCR; TCRdb's copy keeps in-frame clones and lacks some. The sample yields 95,000 to 150,000 clones, about 50% seen once. Regarding the study as a whole: Alopecia totalis/universalis scalp especially showed more expanded CD8+ clones than normal scalp.

Treatment meaning: oral pan-JAK inhibitor, 5-10 mg twice daily. Isolation of CD4+ and CD8+ T cells from PBMCs was achieved by sorting. V dropped 10 bases and J dropped 8; count of bases not matched to a gene: 6. Germline V gives CDR1 LNHDA, CDR2 SQIVND (reference sequence). The CDR3 is 13 amino acids. The chain has TRBV19 and TRBJ1-6; TRBD1 aligns across 9 bases. This specimen consisted of CD4+ T cells sorted from blood, obtained at week 4, from a patient treated with tofacitinib. This receptor was taken from a human donor with alopecia areata. The CDR3 loop reads CATAGTGYSPLHF. CDR3 DNA sequence: TGTGCCACGGCCGGGACAGGGTATTCACCCCTCCACTTT.